Here is one T cell receptor beta chain with its context. This sample was included in a study of blood T cell repertoires in COVID-19. Looking at the study overall: COVID-19 samples from acute and convalescent phases originated in the United States, Italy and Spain. The cDNA or gDNA used as material had been derived from T cells, B-cell-depleted T cells, or PBMCs.

Under the authors' procedure: Amplified reference gene primers provided the basis for estimating nucleated cell counts. Sequencing was performed with immunoSEQ multiplex PCR; in TCRdb, only in-frame clones are kept and a portion is missing. Clone size and V and J calls were adopted from that table, with D and trimming inferred from the DNA. The sample carries about 57,000 clones, about nine tenths recorded once. V was clipped by 3 bases and J by 4 bases, with 15 bases between them. There are 15 residues in the CDR3. Germline values: CDR1 LGHDT, CDR2 YNNKEL (reference sequence). The specimen sequenced was peripheral blood. The receptor was derived from a human donor in a cohort sampled during active COVID-19. The chain recombines TRBV3-1 (or the pseudogene TRBV3-2) with TRBJ1-2, with a possible D match to TRBD1 (5 bases). CDR3 residues: CASSHKIRRGYGYTF. Written as DNA, the CDR3 is TGTGCCAGCAGCCACAAGATTAGGAGGGGCTATGGCTACACCTTC.